Below, 15 T cell receptor beta chains from the same sample are listed, as sequenced in a study of blood T cell repertoires in COVID-19. Sequencing was performed with immunoSEQ multiplex PCR; in TCRdb, only in-frame clones are kept and a portion is missing. This sample has around 260,000 clones, with about 87% found just once. Sequences were obtained from peripheral blood. The receptors originated from a woman aged 40 to 50 who had recovered from COVID-19.

The chain joins TRBV5-1 to TRBJ2-1; D may be TRBD2 (6 bases). V was clipped by 4 bases and J by 12 bases, with 17 bases between them. Germline assignment: CDR1 SGHRS and CDR2 YFSETQ. This CDR3 has 13 amino acids. The CDR3 spells CASSPEGMGGQFF. The CDR3 DNA follows: TGCGCCAGCAGCCCCGAAGGGATGGGGGGGCAGTTCTTC.

As for this clone: Other DNA sequences in the same sample also yield this CDR3. The chain carries TRBV7-2 and TRBJ1-4, with a weak D call TRBD1 (6 bases). The germline CDR1 and CDR2 sequences are SGHTA and FQGNSA. The CDR3 contains 15 residues. V was clipped by 5 bases and J by 5 bases, with 15 bases between them. CDR3 protein: CASSPRGATNEKLFF. In nucleotides, the CDR3 is TGTGCCAGCAGCCCCCGGGGGGCGACAAATGAAAAACTGTTTTTT.

The V gene is TRBV2, the J gene TRBJ1-2, with 7 bases aligning to TRBD1. With 9 bases clipped from V and 0 bases from J, the junction kept 7 bases outside the gene matches. Germline loops: CDR1 SNHLY, CDR2 FYNNEI. This CDR3 has 14 amino acids. The CDR3 protein is CARVETGPNYGYTF. In nucleotides, the CDR3 is TGTGCCAGGGTGGAGACAGGGCCTAACTATGGCTACACCTTC.

The chain carries TRBV7-3 and TRBJ2-5; TRBD1 might be the D (5 bases). Trimming shortened V by 2 bases and J by 5 bases, and 12 bases separated the two germline ends. Looked up from germline, CDR1 is SGHTA and CDR2 is FQGTGA. CDR3 size: 14 residues. The CDR3 region has the DNA TGTGCCAGCAGCTTAGGGGCATCCGGGGAGACCCAGTACTTC. Protein product: CASSLGASGETQYF.

CDR3 amino acids: CASSPGSSTLYGYTF. CDR3 bases: TGTGCCAGCTCCCCGGGGTCTTCCACACTCTATGGCTACACCTTC. The rearrangement links TRBV18 to TRBJ1-2; D ambiguous. Between the trimmed V and J ends, which lost 6 bases and 4 bases, there was a span of 18 bases. This CDR3 has 15 residues. Germline V CDR1 and CDR2: KGHSH, LQKENI.

This chain uses TRBV20-1 with TRBJ2-2, with D uncertain. The CDR3 runs 12 residues. V lost 3 bases and J 4 bases, leaving 6 bases between the germline ends. Germline loops: CDR1 DFQATT, CDR2 SNEGSKA (reference sequence). CDR3 bases: TGCAGTGCTAGTCCACTCACCGGGGAGCTGTTTTTT. Its protein product is CSASPLTGELFF.

This clone was observed a single time. The chain joins TRBV5-5 to TRBJ2-1; 11 positions agree with TRBD2. Germline CDR1 reads SGHKS; CDR2 reads YYEKEE (reference sequence). Trimming cost V 2 bases and J 2 bases; bases outside gene matches: 6. The CDR3 runs to 17 residues. The CDR3 region is CASSLVRLAGTYNEQFF. The CDR3, as DNA: TGTGCCAGCAGCTTAGTGCGACTAGCGGGGACCTACAATGAGCAGTTCTTC.

The genes are TRBV5-4 and TRBJ2-2; possible D gene TRBD1, 7 bases. CDR1 is SGHNT, CDR2 YYREEE, per germline (reference sequence). This CDR3 contains 16 residues. V lost 2 bases to trimming and J lost 3 bases, with 14 bases between them. The CDR3 bases are TGTGCCAGCAGCTTTGGAGGGGGCGATGACACCGGGGAGCTGTTTTTT. Translation gives CASSFGGGDDTGELFF.

The chain links TRBV4-1 to TRBJ2-3, with 9 bases identical to TRBD2. Trimming took 0 bases from V and 2 from J; bases not matched to a gene: 6. CDR1 is MGHRA and CDR2 is YSYEKL in the germline V gene. CDR3 length: 17 amino acids. CDR3 nucleotides: TGCGCCAGCAGCCAAGATCTAAGCGGGGGGTCCACAGATACGCAGTATTTT. Protein product: CASSQDLSGGSTDTQYF.

Only one count was recorded for this clone. This chain uses TRBV6-1 with TRBJ1-2; maybe TRBD1 (5 bases). The CDR3 runs 14 residues. Germline assignment: CDR1 MNHNS and CDR2 SASEGT. Trimming cost V 7 bases and J 4 bases, with 16 bases left between them. CDR3 bases: TGTGCCAGCATCCCTGGGGCGGGGACCTATGGCTACACCTTC. Translation: CASIPGAGTYGYTF.

The genes are TRBV28 and TRBJ2-2, with D tentatively TRBD1 (6 bases). Germline loops: CDR1 MDHEN, CDR2 SYDVKM. The V gene lost 6 bases and the J gene lost 6 bases, with 26 bases spanning the gap. This CDR3 has 18 amino acids. CDR3 residues: CASSRRFGQRWGPGELFF. CDR3 nucleotide sequence: TGTGCCAGCAGCCGTCGCTTTGGTCAGCGTTGGGGGCCCGGGGAGCTGTTTTTT.

The V gene is TRBV5-1, the J gene TRBJ1-1, with D possibly TRBD1 on 6 matching bases. Trimming removed 0 bases from V and 7 bases from J, with 19 bases in between. From germline, CDR1 is SGHRS and CDR2 YFSETQ. The length of the CDR3 is 16 residues. DNA for the CDR3: TGCGCCAGCAGCTTGGGGGCAGGGGAGTCCATTGGTGAAGCTTTCTTT. This encodes CASSLGAGESIGEAFF.

The V gene is TRBV9, the J gene TRBJ1-2, with D possibly matching TRBD1 (5 bases). The CDR3 extends over 14 amino acids. The germline V gene has CDR1 SGDLS and CDR2 YYNGEE. V lost 2 bases to trimming and J lost 4 bases, with 12 bases between them. CDR3 protein: CASSVIGGSYGYTF. In DNA, the CDR3 is TGTGCCAGCAGCGTGATTGGGGGGAGCTATGGCTACACCTTC. Based on the CDR3 plus reference TRBV9 and TRBJ1-2, the full variable domain is DSGVTQTPKHLITATGQRVTLRCSPRSGDLSVYWYQQSLDQGLQFLIQYYNGEERAKGNILERFSAQQFPDLHSELNLSSLELGDSALYFCASSVIGGSYGYTFGSGTRLTVV.

This chain links TRBV11-2 with TRBJ1-3; 7 bases fit TRBD1. The J segment lost 1 base and the V segment lost 6 bases, leaving 6 bases of the junction unmatched. Germline V lookup: CDR1 SGHAT, CDR2 FQNNGV. The CDR3 sequence is 15 residues long. DNA for the CDR3: TGTGCCAGCAGAGAAAGGACAGGTTCTGGAAACACCATATATTTT. It yields the protein CASRERTGSGNTIYF. The full variable domain, in which reference TRBV11-2 and TRBJ1-3 provide the parts outside the CDR3, is EAGVAQSPRYKIIEKRQSVAFWCNPISGHATLYWYQQILGQGPKLLIQFQNNGVVDDSQLPKDRFSAERLKGVDSTLKIQPAKLEDSAVYLCASRERTGSGNTIYFGEGSWLTVV.

The rearrangement links TRBV5-1 to TRBJ2-7; 7 bases are a match to TRBD2. V dropped 7 bases and J dropped 0; count of bases not matched to a gene: 10. This CDR3 has 15 amino acids. CDR1 SGHRS and CDR2 YFSETQ come from the germline V gene. DNA of the CDR3: TGCGCCAGCTCTCCGGGGGGAACGCTCTCCTACGAGCAGTACTTC. Encoded protein: CASSPGGTLSYEQYF. The entire variable domain, with the rest obtained from reference TRBV5-1 and TRBJ2-7, is as follows: KAGVTQTPRYLIKTRGQQVTLSCSPISGHRSVSWYQQTPGQGLQFLFEYFSETQRNKGNFPGRFSGRQFSNSRSEMNVSTLELGDSALYLCASSPGGTLSYEQYFGPGTRLTVT.